The subject of this entry is one TCR beta chain. The antigen is undetermined. The sample belongs to a study of T cells in Graves' hyperthyroidism and ophthalmopathy. Study context: Sampling of peripheral blood happened at initial diagnosis, prior to any treatment.

Findings and caveats of the study: Ophthalmopathy was identified by the model a median about six months ahead of onset.

RNA transcripts served as the template for amplifying TCR beta CDR3 regions. Carried out on the TCR CDR3, a first-round RT-PCR used the HTBI primer set. TCRdb re-derived calls from the multiplex PCR reads in MiXCR, one entry per CDR3 protein. The data show around 400,000 distinct CDR3 sequences, over 12% seen once. Sequencing was carried out using blood. The clonotype originates from a woman aged 55-70 years with Graves' ophthalmopathy.

CDR3 nucleotides: TGCGCCAGCAGTTCCCGGGGCAGGGGTAGCAATCAGCCCCAGCATTTT. Translated: CASSSRGRGSNQPQHF. V is TRBV10-2 and J is TRBJ1-5; weak D call: TRBD1 (6 bases). The ends were cut back, 5 bases at V and 0 bases at J, with 14 bases in the middle. The CDR3 has 16 amino acids. Looked up from germline, CDR1 is WSHSY and CDR2 is SAAADI.